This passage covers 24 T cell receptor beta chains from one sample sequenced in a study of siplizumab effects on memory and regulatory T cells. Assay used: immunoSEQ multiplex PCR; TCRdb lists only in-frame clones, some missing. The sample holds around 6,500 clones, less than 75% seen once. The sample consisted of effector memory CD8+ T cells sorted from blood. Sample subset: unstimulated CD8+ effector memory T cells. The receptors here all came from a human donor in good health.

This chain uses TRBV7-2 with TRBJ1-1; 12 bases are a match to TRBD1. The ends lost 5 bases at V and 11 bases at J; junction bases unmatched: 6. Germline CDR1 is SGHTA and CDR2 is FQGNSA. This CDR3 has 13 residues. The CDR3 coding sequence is TGTGCCAGCAGCCCCGGGACAGGGGGCGAGGCTTTCTTT. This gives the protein CASSPGTGGEAFF.

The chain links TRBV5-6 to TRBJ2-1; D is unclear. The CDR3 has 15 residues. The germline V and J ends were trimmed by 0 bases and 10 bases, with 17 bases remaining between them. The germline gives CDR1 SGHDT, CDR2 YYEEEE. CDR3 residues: CASSLVGSPTGEQFF. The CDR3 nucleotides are TGTGCCAGCAGCTTGGTAGGCAGCCCGACTGGGGAGCAGTTCTTC.

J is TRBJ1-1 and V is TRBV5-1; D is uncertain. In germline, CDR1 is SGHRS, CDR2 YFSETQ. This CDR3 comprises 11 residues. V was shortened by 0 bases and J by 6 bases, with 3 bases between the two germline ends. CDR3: CASSLESEAFF. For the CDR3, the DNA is TGCGCCAGCAGCTTGGAGTCTGAAGCTTTCTTT. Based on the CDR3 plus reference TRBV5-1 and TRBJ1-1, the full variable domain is KAGVTQTPRYLIKTRGQQVTLSCSPISGHRSVSWYQQTPGQGLQFLFEYFSETQRNKGNFPGRFSGRQFSNSRSEMNVSTLELGDSALYLCASSLESEAFFGQGTRLTVV.

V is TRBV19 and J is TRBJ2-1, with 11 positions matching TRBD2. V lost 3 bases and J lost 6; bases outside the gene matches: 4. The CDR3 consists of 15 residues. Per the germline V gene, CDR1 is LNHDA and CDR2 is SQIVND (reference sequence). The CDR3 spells CASSMGLAGGNEQFF. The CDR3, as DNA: TGTGCCAGTAGTATGGGGCTAGCGGGGGGCAATGAGCAGTTCTTC.

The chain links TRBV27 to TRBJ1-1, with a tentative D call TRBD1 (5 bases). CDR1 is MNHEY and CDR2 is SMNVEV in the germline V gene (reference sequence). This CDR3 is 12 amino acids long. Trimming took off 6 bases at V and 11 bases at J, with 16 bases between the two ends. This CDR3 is CASRLGTGVAFF. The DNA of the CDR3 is TGTGCCAGCAGACTCGGGACCGGGGTCGCTTTCTTT.

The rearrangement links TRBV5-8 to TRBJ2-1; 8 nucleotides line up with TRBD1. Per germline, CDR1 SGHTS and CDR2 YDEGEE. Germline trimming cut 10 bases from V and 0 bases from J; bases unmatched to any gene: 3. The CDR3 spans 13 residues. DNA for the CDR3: TGTGCCCGACAGGGGTACTCCTACAATGAGCAGTTCTTC. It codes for CARQGYSYNEQFF. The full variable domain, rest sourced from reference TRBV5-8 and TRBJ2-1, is EAGVTQSPTHLIKTRGQQATLRCSPISGHTSVYWYQQALGLGLQFLLWYDEGEERNRGNFPPRFSGRQFPNYSSELNVNALELEDSALYLCARQGYSYNEQFFGPGTRLTVL.

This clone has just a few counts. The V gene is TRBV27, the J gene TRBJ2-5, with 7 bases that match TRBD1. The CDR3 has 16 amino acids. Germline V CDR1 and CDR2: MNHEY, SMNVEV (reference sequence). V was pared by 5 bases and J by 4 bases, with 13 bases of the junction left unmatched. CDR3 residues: CASSLGATGAGETQYF. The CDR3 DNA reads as TGTGCCAGCAGTCTGGGGGCCACAGGGGCGGGAGAGACCCAGTACTTC.

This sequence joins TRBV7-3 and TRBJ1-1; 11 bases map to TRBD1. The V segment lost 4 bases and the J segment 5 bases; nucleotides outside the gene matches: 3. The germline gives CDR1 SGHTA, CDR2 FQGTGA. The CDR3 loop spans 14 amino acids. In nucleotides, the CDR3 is TGTGCCAGCAGCTGGACAGGGGGCGAGACTGAAGCTTTCTTT. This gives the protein CASSWTGGETEAFF.

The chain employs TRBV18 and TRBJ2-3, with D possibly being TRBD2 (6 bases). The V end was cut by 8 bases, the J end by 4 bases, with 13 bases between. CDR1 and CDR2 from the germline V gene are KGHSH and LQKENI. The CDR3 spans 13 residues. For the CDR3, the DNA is TGTGCCAGCCACCCTTGGGGGGCAGATACGCAGTATTTT. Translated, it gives CASHPWGADTQYF.

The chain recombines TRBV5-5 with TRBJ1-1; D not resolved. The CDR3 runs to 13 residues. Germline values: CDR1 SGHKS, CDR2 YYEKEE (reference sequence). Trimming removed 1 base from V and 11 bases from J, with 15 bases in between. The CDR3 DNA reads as TGTGCCAGCAGCTTGACGGTCTCCCCGAGGGCTTTCTTT. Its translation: CASSLTVSPRAFF.

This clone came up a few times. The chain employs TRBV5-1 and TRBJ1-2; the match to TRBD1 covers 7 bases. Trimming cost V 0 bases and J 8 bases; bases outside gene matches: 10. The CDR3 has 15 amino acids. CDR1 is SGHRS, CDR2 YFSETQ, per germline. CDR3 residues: CASSLVGGAKRGYTF. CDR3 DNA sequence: TGCGCCAGCAGCTTGGTAGGGGGCGCGAAACGAGGCTACACCTTC.

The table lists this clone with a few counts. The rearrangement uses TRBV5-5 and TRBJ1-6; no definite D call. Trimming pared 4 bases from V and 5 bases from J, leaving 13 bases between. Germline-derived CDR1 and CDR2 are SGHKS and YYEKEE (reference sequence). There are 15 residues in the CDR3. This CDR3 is CASSPMTGNNSPLHF. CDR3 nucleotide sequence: TGTGCCAGCAGCCCGATGACTGGGAATAATTCACCCCTCCACTTT.

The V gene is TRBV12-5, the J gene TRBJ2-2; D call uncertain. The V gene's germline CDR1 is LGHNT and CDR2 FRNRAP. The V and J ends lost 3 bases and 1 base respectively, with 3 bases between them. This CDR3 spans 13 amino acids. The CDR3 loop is CASGFWNTGELFF. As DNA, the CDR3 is TGTGCTAGTGGTTTCTGGAACACCGGGGAGCTGTTTTTT.

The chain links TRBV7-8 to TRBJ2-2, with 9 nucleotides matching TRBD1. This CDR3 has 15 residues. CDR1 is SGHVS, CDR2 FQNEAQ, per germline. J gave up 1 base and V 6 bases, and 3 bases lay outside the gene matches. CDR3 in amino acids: CASRPTGGNTGELFF. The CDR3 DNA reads TGTGCCAGCAGGCCGACAGGGGGGAACACCGGGGAGCTGTTTTTT.

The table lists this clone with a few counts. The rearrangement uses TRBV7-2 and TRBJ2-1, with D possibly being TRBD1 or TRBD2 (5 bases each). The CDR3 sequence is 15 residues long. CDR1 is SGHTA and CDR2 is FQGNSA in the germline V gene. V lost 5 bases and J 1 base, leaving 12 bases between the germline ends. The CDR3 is CASSGGYVSYNEQFF. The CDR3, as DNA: TGTGCCAGCAGCGGGGGTTATGTGTCCTACAATGAGCAGTTCTTC.

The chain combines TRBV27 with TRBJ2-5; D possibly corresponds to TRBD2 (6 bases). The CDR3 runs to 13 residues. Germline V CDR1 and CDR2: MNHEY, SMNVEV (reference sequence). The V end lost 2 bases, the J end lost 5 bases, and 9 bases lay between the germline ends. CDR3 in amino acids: CASSLAGGETQYF. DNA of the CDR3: TGTGCCAGCAGTTTAGCCGGAGGGGAGACCCAGTACTTC.

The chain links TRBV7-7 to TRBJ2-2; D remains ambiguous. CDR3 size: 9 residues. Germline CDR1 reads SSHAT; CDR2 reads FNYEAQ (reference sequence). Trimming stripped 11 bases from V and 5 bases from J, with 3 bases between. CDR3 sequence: CACTGELFF. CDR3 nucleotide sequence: TGTGCCTGTACCGGGGAGCTGTTTTTT. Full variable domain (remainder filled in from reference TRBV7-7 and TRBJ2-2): GAGVSQSPRYKVTKRGQDVTLRCDPISSHATLYWYQQALGQGPEFLTYFNYEAQPDKSGLPSDRFSAERPEGSISTLTIQRTEQRDSAMYRCACTGELFFGEGSRLTVL.

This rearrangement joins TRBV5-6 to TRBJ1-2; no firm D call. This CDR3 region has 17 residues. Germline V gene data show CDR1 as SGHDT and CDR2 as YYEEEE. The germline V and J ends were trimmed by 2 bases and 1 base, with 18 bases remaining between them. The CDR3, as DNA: TGTGCCAGCAGCTTATTGGACGACTCTGCAGTTAACTATGGCTACACCTTC. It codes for CASSLLDDSAVNYGYTF.

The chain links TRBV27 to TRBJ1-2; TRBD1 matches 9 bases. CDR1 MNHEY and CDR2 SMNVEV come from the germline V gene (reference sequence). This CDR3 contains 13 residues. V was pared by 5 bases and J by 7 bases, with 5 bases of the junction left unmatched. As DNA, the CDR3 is TGTGCCAGCAGTCCAGGGACAGGGTTTGGCTACACCTTC. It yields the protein CASSPGTGFGYTF.

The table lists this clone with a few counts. CDR3 in amino acids: CASSFGTYSNQPQHF. In DNA form, the CDR3 reads TGTGCCAGCAGCTTTGGGACTTATAGCAATCAGCCCCAGCATTTT. The chain has TRBV7-2 and TRBJ1-5, with D perhaps TRBD1 (5 bases). Germline CDR1 is SGHTA and CDR2 is FQGNSA. V gave up 3 bases and J gave up 0 bases, with 9 bases separating them. The CDR3 has 15 residues. Full variable domain (outside the CDR3, taken from reference TRBV7-2 and TRBJ1-5): GAGVSQSPSNKVTEKGKDVELRCDPISGHTALYWYRQSLGQGLEFLIYFQGNSAPDKSGLPSDRFSAERTGGSVSTLTIQRTQQEDSAVYLCASSFGTYSNQPQHFGDGTRLSIL.

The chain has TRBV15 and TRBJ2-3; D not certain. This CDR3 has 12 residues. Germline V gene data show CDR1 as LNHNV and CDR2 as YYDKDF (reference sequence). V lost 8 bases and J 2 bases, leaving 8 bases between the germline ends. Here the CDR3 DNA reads TGTGCCACCGGGCACAACACAGATACGCAGTATTTT. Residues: CATGHNTDTQYF.

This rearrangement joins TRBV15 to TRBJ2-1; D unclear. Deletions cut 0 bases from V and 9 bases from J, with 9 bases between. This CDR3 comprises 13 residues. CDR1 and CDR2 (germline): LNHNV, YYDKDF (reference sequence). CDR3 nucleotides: TGTGCCACCAGCAGAGATGAAAAGGGTGAGCAGTTCTTC. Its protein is CATSRDEKGEQFF.

The CDR3 sequence is CASSEFGITYEQYF. CDR3 nucleotides: TGCGCCAGCAGTGAATTCGGGATTACCTACGAGCAGTACTTC. The chain couples TRBV10-2 to TRBJ2-7; possible D gene TRBD2, 5 bases. Germline-derived CDR1 and CDR2 are WSHSY and SAAADI. Trimming took 3 bases from V and 2 from J, leaving 11 bases between them. The CDR3 extends over 14 amino acids.

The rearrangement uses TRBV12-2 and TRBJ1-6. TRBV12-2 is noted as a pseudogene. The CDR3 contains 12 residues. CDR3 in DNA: TGTGCAAGTCGCTCCCGAGGGTCACCCCTCCACTTT. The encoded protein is CASRSRGSPLHF.